Ten or more counts support the clone carrying this T cell receptor (beta chain). TCRdb called the 5' RACE reads again in MiXCR, with one record for every CDR3 protein. The table includes 130,000 or so distinct CDR3 sequences, around 3% detected once. This entry comes from a study of neurological immune-mediated disorders. As for the study in general: Disease course was recorded as relapsing-remitting for some 31 and secondary progressive for about 9% of the 34 multiple sclerosis patients.

Source material: PBMCs. The clonotype was recovered from a woman under 40 with multiple sclerosis.

The CDR3 region is CSASEAGVQETQYF. Written as DNA, the CDR3 is TGCAGTGCTAGCGAAGCGGGGGTCCAAGAGACCCAGTACTTC. V gene TRBV20-1 combines with J gene TRBJ2-5; 8 bases agree with TRBD2. After removal of 3 bases from V and 1 base from J, the junction contained 4 bases not matched to a gene. The germline gives CDR1 DFQATT, CDR2 SNEGSKA (reference sequence). CDR3 length equals 14 residues.